Given below is one TCR beta chain in context. The data were taken from a study of blood T cell repertoires in COVID-19. Study summary: Samples representing acute and convalescent COVID-19 were sourced from the United States, Italy and Spain.

Sequencing used immunoSEQ multiplex PCR; TCRdb keeps in-frame clones, though not all of them. The sample carries some 46,000 clones, roughly 88% recorded once. CDR1 SEHNR and CDR2 FQNEAQ come from the germline V gene (reference sequence). The CDR3 extends over 14 amino acids. V lost 8 bases and J 2 bases, leaving 10 bases between the germline ends. This chain uses TRBV7-9 with TRBJ2-6; no clear D. This receptor was obtained from a man over 45 with acute or convalescent COVID-19. What was sequenced was peripheral blood. The CDR3 is CASSRLTGANVLTF. The CDR3 DNA sequence: TGTGCCAGCTCTAGGCTGACTGGGGCCAACGTCCTGACTTTC.